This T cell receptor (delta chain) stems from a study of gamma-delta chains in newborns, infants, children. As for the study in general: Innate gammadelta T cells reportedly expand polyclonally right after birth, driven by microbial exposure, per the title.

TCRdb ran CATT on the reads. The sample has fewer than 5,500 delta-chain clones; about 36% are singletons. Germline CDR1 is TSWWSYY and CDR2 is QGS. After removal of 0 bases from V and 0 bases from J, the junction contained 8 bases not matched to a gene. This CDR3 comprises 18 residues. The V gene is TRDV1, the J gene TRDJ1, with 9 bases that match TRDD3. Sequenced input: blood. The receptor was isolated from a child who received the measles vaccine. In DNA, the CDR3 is TGTGCTCTTGGGGAACTAGCATTCTACTGGGGGAACACCGATAAACTCATCTTT. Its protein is CALGELAFYWGNTDKLIF.